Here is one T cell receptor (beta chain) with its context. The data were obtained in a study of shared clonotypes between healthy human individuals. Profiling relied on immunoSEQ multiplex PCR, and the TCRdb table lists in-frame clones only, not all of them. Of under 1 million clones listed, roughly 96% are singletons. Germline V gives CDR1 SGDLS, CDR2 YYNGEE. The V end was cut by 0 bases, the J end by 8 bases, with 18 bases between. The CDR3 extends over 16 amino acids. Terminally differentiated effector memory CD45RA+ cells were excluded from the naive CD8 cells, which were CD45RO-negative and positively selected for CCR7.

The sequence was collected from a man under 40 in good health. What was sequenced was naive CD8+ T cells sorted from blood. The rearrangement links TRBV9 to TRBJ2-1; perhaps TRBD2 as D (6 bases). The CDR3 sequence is CASSVEGGGPGDEQFF. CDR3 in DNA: TGTGCCAGCAGCGTAGAAGGAGGAGGGCCGGGGGATGAGCAGTTCTTC.